Shown below are 29 T cell receptor beta chains from a single sample sequenced in a study of CD8+ T cells in alopecia areata. As for treatment: oral pan-JAK inhibitor, 5-10 mg twice daily. As the sequencing template, cDNA was produced by extracting RNA and reverse transcribing it. Here immunoSEQ multiplex PCR was the method, and the copy in TCRdb shows in-frame clones only, minus some. The sample carries 200,000 to 250,000 clones, 55% to 70% recorded once. The specimen was CD4+ T cells sorted from blood, collected at week 4, from a patient treated with tofacitinib. The receptors were gathered from a human donor with alopecia areata.

The chain is built from TRBV6-5 and TRBJ1-2; no definite D call. CDR3 size: 11 residues. Germline V gene sequence: CDR1 MNHEY, CDR2 SVGAGI. The V end lost 4 bases, the J end lost 7 bases, and 7 bases lay between the germline ends. CDR3 bases: TGTGCCAGCAGTTCAGAGGGTGGCTACACCTTC. Translating it yields CASSSEGGYTF.

The chain couples TRBV30 to TRBJ2-2, with TRBD1 identical over 9 bases. Germline assignment: CDR1 GTSNPN and CDR2 SVGIG (reference sequence). V dropped 3 bases and J dropped 5; count of bases not matched to a gene: 4. The CDR3 spans 14 residues. Here the CDR3 reads CAWRHRGRTGELFF. The CDR3 DNA reads as TGTGCCTGGAGGCACAGGGGGCGGACCGGGGAGCTGTTTTTT.

This clone was recorded only once. In DNA form, the CDR3 reads TGTGCCAGCAGTGATGCCAGGACAGGGGTCGGCTACACCTTC. Residues: CASSDARTGVGYTF. The chain uses TRBV2 and TRBJ1-2; 9 bases line up with TRBD1. V lost 3 bases to trimming and J lost 8 bases; unmatched junction nucleotides: 7. There are 14 residues in the CDR3. Germline V gene lookup returns CDR1 SNHLY and CDR2 FYNNEI.

This clone was observed once. Other DNA sequences in the sample encode the same CDR3. V usage is TRBV15 and J usage is TRBJ1-2, with TRBD1 matching over 7 bases. With 1 base clipped from V and 4 bases from J, the junction kept 3 bases outside the gene matches. The length of the CDR3 is 14 residues. Germline CDR1 LNHNV, CDR2 YYDKDF (reference sequence). The CDR3 DNA sequence: TGTGCCACCAGCAGAGGACAGGGCGGCTATGGCTACACCTTC. This gives the protein CATSRGQGGYGYTF.

The chain recombines TRBV27 with TRBJ1-5, with D hard to call. The CDR3 sequence is 13 residues long. V dropped 1 base and J dropped 4 bases, with 5 bases sitting between them. The germline gives CDR1 MNHEY, CDR2 SMNVEV (reference sequence). The chain's CDR3 is CASSLYQNQPQHF. The CDR3 nucleotides read TGTGCCAGCAGTTTATACCAGAATCAGCCCCAGCATTTT.

This clone has a handful of counts. The chain uses TRBV29-1 and TRBJ1-5; maybe TRBD1 (5 bases). V was pared by 4 bases and J by 5 bases, with 12 bases between. This CDR3 has 13 residues. Germline CDR1 is SQVTM and CDR2 is ANQGSEA. The chain's CDR3 is CSVGFRGDQPQHF. As DNA, the CDR3 is TGCAGCGTTGGGTTCCGGGGGGATCAGCCCCAGCATTTT.

This clone came up many times. This sample includes further DNA sequences coding for the same CDR3. V is TRBV12-5 and J is TRBJ2-1; 8 nucleotides align to TRBD1. V was clipped by 7 bases and J by 3 bases; unmatched bases: 5. Germline V gene data show CDR1 as LGHNT and CDR2 as FRNRAP. The CDR3 is 14 amino acids. In DNA, the CDR3 is TGTGCTAGTGTCGGAGGACAGGGCTACAATGAGCAGTTCTTC. Translating it yields CASVGGQGYNEQFF.

J is TRBJ2-5 and V is TRBV5-1, with 11 bases that match TRBD1. The CDR3 is made up of 15 amino acids. Germline CDR1 and CDR2: SGHRS and YFSETQ. Trimming removed 4 bases from V and 2 bases from J; junction bases left unmatched: 4. Written as DNA, the CDR3 is TGCGCCAGCAGCGGACAGGGGGCTATTCAAGAGACCCAGTACTTC. Its translation is CASSGQGAIQETQYF.

The J gene is TRBJ1-4, the V gene TRBV25-1, with unresolved D. The germline V gene has CDR1 MGHDK and CDR2 SYGVNS. The CDR3 extends over 12 amino acids. V gave up 7 bases and J gave up 7 bases, with 10 bases separating them. CDR3 nucleotides: TGTGCCAGCACCTCGACGGTTGAAAAACTGTTTTTT. This encodes CASTSTVEKLFF.

This chain links TRBV20-1 with TRBJ1-2; D may be TRBD1 (5 bases). The CDR3 runs 11 residues. Germline V CDR1 and CDR2: DFQATT, SNEGSKA (reference sequence). V was shortened by 7 bases and J by 6 bases, with 12 bases between the two germline ends. The CDR3 reads CSVSRVDGYTF. For the CDR3, the DNA is TGCAGTGTATCCAGGGTAGATGGCTACACCTTC.

The chain links TRBV7-2 to TRBJ2-7; a weak D match, TRBD1 (5 bases). CDR3 length: 13 amino acids. V was clipped by 7 bases and J by 3 bases, with 13 bases between them. The germline CDR1 and CDR2 sequences are SGHTA and FQGNSA. The chain's CDR3 is CASNQGSYYEQYF. The CDR3 DNA reads as TGTGCCAGCAACCAGGGATCTTACTACGAGCAGTACTTC.

The gene calls are TRBV4-2 and TRBJ1-2; unclear D gene. CDR3 length: 14 amino acids. CDR1 is LGHNA, CDR2 YNFKEQ, per germline. The V and J ends lost 0 bases and 3 bases respectively, with 8 bases between them. Written as DNA, the CDR3 is TGTGCCAGCAGCCAAGATGGGGTAGACTATGGCTACACCTTC. Its translation is CASSQDGVDYGYTF.

The chain employs TRBV20-1 and TRBJ2-7, with D unclear. The CDR3 consists of 8 residues. The germline V and J ends were trimmed by 4 bases and 7 bases, with 2 bases remaining between them. Germline CDR1 and CDR2: DFQATT and SNEGSKA (reference sequence). The DNA of the CDR3 is TGCAGTGCTAATGAGCAGTACTTC. Protein product: CSANEQYF.

This rearrangement joins TRBV15 to TRBJ2-6; perhaps TRBD1 as D (7 bases). CDR1 and CDR2 from the germline V gene are LNHNV and YYDKDF (reference sequence). Trimming left V 3 bases short and J 12 bases short, with 21 bases between. The CDR3 is 16 amino acids. In DNA form, the CDR3 reads TGTGCCACCAGCAGCGCCAGGAGGGGGCTTCATGCCGTCCTGACTTTC. Amino acid sequence: CATSSARRGLHAVLTF.

The chain joins TRBV30 to TRBJ2-5; unclear D gene. V was cut by 1 base and J by 2 bases, with 2 bases left in between. Germline V gene lookup returns CDR1 GTSNPN and CDR2 SVGIG (reference sequence). This CDR3 region has 11 residues. The CDR3 DNA reads TGTGCCTGGAGTGAACAAGAGACCCAGTACTTC. It yields the protein CAWSEQETQYF.

This chain connects TRBV2 to TRBJ1-6; TRBD1 matches at 7 bases. This CDR3 has 13 residues. With 5 bases clipped from V and 14 bases from J, the junction kept 9 bases outside the gene matches. The germline CDR1 and CDR2 sequences are SNHLY and FYNNEI. CDR3 sequence (DNA): TGTGCCAGCAGTCTGGGACAGCTAGGGACCCTCCACTTT. Its translation: CASSLGQLGTLHF.

Only a few counts were recorded for this clone. The rearrangement uses TRBV5-1 and TRBJ2-5, with 7 positions matching TRBD1. CDR3 length equals 16 residues. CDR1 SGHRS and CDR2 YFSETQ come from the germline V gene. The V and J ends lost 0 bases and 4 bases, in that order; junction bases with no gene match: 9. Written as DNA, the CDR3 is TGCGCCAGCAGCTTGGAGTTACAGGGGAAGGTAGAGACCCAGTACTTC. It translates to CASSLELQGKVETQYF.

This clone has just a few counts. CDR3 loop: CASAGGSAGANVLTF. For the CDR3, the DNA is TGTGCCTCAGCGGGAGGATCGGCTGGGGCCAACGTCCTGACTTTC. The chain recombines TRBV6-5 with TRBJ2-6, with 9 bases fitting TRBD2. Germline lookup yields CDR1 MNHEY and CDR2 SVGAGI. Unmatched junction bases numbered 7, after V lost 11 bases and J lost 2 bases. CDR3 length equals 15 residues.

The V and J genes are TRBV18 and TRBJ2-3; 7 bases fit TRBD1. The CDR3 spans 16 residues. Per the germline V gene, CDR1 is KGHSH and CDR2 is LQKENI. J lost 0 bases, V lost 3 bases, and 6 bases had no gene match. CDR3 in DNA: TGTGCCAGCTCACCCCTGGGGACAGCTAGCACAGATACGCAGTATTTT. It is translated as CASSPLGTASTDTQYF.

The J gene is TRBJ1-4, the V gene TRBV6-5, with 8 nucleotides matching TRBD1. Trimming at V came to 0 bases and at J to 7 bases, leaving 4 bases not matched to a gene. The CDR3 totals 15 residues. CDR1 MNHEY and CDR2 SVGAGI come from the germline V gene. The CDR3 DNA reads as TGTGCCAGCAGTTACTCTCCAGGGGGCGGTGAAAAACTGTTTTTT. Translated, it gives CASSYSPGGGEKLFF.

V and J are TRBV4-3 and TRBJ1-5; no clear D. V was cut by 0 bases and J by 3 bases, with 9 bases left in between. This CDR3 has 15 residues. Germline V gene data show CDR1 as LGHNA and CDR2 as YSLEER. CDR3 DNA sequence: TGCGCCAGCAGCCAAGAGCTTGGCAACAATCAGCCCCAGCATTTT. Translating gives CASSQELGNNQPQHF.

J is TRBJ1-4 and V is TRBV30, with TRBD1 identical over 7 bases. The trim removed 3 bases at V and 7 bases at J, leaving 2 bases unmatched. CDR1 and CDR2 (germline): GTSNPN, SVGIG (reference sequence). The CDR3 totals 12 residues. This CDR3 reads CAWSRDSEKLFF. The CDR3, as DNA: TGTGCCTGGAGCCGGGACAGTGAAAAACTGTTTTTT.

V and J are TRBV5-1 and TRBJ1-6; D might be TRBD1 (5 bases). Germline CDR1 and CDR2: SGHRS and YFSETQ. The V end was cut by 1 base, the J end by 5 bases, with 10 bases between. This CDR3 is built from 15 residues. The CDR3 spells CASSLRGMDNSPLHF. In nucleotides, the CDR3 is TGCGCCAGCAGCTTGCGGGGGATGGATAATTCACCCCTCCACTTT.

With regard to this clone: Other DNA sequences within the sample encode an identical CDR3. The J gene is TRBJ2-5, the V gene TRBV30; 7 bases match TRBD2. This CDR3 has 12 amino acids. Germline CDR1 is GTSNPN and CDR2 is SVGIG (reference sequence). The junction had 3 bases not matched to a gene; V was cut back by 5 bases and J by 3 bases. The CDR3 DNA sequence: TGTGCCTGGTCCCGGGGGGAAGAGACCCAGTACTTC. It translates to CAWSRGEETQYF.

The chain links TRBV4-3 to TRBJ2-5, with D maybe TRBD2 (6 bases). The V end was cut by 0 bases, the J end by 4 bases, with 9 bases between. The CDR3 sequence is 14 residues long. Germline V CDR1 and CDR2: LGHNA, YSLEER. DNA for the CDR3: TGCGCCAGCAGCCAAGATACCGGGAGAGAGACCCAGTACTTC. Its translation is CASSQDTGRETQYF.

This clone came up a few times. The chain uses TRBV29-1 and TRBJ2-3; 10 bases align to TRBD2. Germline-derived CDR1 and CDR2 are SQVTM and ANQGSEA. The CDR3 has 14 amino acids. Trimming took 6 bases from V and 5 from J; bases not matched to a gene: 8. The CDR3 DNA reads TGCAGCGTCCAGGTAGCGGGGGGAATAGATACGCAGTATTTT. It yields the protein CSVQVAGGIDTQYF.

This clone has only a few counts. This chain uses TRBV13 with TRBJ2-3; D unresolved. V dropped 5 bases and J dropped 1 base, with 4 bases sitting between them. CDR1 PRHDT and CDR2 FYEKMQ come from the germline V gene (reference sequence). The CDR3 runs 12 residues. The CDR3 sequence is CASSRGTDTQYF. DNA of the CDR3: TGTGCCAGCAGCCGAGGCACAGATACGCAGTATTTT.

The chain is built from TRBV2 and TRBJ2-7; D perhaps matches TRBD1 (6 bases). Trimming took off 3 bases at V and 1 base at J, with 10 bases between the two ends. This CDR3 region has 14 residues. The germline V gene has CDR1 SNHLY and CDR2 FYNNEI. The CDR3 DNA reads as TGTGCCAGCAGTGATCCAGGGGATTCCTACGAGCAGTACTTC. Amino acids: CASSDPGDSYEQYF.

This clone occurred a few times. The chain couples TRBV30 to TRBJ1-6; possibly TRBD1 for D (5 bases). Germline values: CDR1 GTSNPN, CDR2 SVGIG (reference sequence). Trimming stripped 4 bases from V and 9 bases from J, with 13 bases between. This CDR3 is built from 13 residues. This chain's CDR3 is CAWNQGSGSPLHF. In DNA form, the CDR3 reads TGTGCCTGGAATCAGGGCTCAGGTTCACCCCTCCACTTT.